This T cell receptor beta chain is from a study of T-cell memory formation after mild COVID-19. Across the study: Largely, the TCR clusters proved donor specific. Study-wide results and limits: Clones shrinking from day 15 to 85 showed even CD4/CD8 mixes; later expanders tilted CD4+. Pre-infection memory held some responding clones, suggesting pre-existing cross-reactive T cells responded.

Trimming stripped 8 bases from V and 3 bases from J, with 7 bases between. Germline CDR1 is SGHNT and CDR2 is YENEEA. The CDR3 runs 12 residues. This clonotype was seen more than once but under ten times. The antigen is unknown. The TCR alpha and TCR beta cDNA libraries, bearing sample barcodes and UMIs, were generated by 5'RACE using constant-segment primers. TCRdb recomputed calls from the 5' RACE reads with MiXCR, one row per CDR3 protein. The data contain some 110,000 distinct CDR3 sequences, approximately 17% of them singletons. The rearrangement uses TRBV11-3 and TRBJ2-2; D is ambiguous. The clonotype comes from an adult woman who had mild COVID-19 (a few samples of this study predate the infection). Cell type and time point are not known. The sample comprised PBMCs or a T cell subset sorted from them (not recorded which). This chain's CDR3 is CASRVYTGELFF. The CDR3 nucleotides are TGTGCCAGCCGTGTATACACCGGGGAGCTGTTTTTT.